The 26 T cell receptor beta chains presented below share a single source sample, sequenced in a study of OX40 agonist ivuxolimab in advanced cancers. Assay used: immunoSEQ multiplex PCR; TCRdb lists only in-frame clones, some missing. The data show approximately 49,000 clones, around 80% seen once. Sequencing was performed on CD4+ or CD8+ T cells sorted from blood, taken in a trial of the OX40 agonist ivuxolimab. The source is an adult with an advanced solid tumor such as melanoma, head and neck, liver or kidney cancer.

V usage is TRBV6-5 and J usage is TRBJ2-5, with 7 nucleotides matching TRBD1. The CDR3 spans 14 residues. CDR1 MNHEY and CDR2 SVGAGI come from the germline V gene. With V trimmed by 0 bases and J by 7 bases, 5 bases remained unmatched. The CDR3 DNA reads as TGTGCCAGCAGTTACTCGACAGGGATGGGGACCCAGTACTTC. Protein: CASSYSTGMGTQYF.

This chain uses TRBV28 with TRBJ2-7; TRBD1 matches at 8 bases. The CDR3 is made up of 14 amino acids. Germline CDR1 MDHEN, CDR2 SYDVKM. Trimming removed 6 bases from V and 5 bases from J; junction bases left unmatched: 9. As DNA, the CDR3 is TGTGCCAGCAGAACATCCTCGGACAGGGACGAGCAGTACTTC. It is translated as CASRTSSDRDEQYF.

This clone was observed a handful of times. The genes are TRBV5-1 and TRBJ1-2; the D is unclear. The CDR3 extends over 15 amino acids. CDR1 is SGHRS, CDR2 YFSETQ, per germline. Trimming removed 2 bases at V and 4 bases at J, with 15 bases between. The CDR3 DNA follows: TGCGCCAGCAGCTTCTATCCGGGCCAAGTCTATGGCTACACCTTC. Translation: CASSFYPGQVYGYTF.

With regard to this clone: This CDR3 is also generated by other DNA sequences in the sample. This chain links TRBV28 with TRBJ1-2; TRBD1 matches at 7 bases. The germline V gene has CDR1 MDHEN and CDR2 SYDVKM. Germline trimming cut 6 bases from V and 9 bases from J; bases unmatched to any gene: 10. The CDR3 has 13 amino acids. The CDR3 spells CASSAPGGQSYTF. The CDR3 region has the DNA TGTGCCAGCAGCGCCCCAGGGGGTCAAAGCTACACCTTC.

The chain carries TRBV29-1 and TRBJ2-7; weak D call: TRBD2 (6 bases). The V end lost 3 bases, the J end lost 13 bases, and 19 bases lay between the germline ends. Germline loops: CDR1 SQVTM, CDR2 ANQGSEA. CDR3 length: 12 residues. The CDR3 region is CSVEGTQEEYYF. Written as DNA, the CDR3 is TGCAGCGTTGAGGGGACTCAAGAAGAGTATTACTTC.

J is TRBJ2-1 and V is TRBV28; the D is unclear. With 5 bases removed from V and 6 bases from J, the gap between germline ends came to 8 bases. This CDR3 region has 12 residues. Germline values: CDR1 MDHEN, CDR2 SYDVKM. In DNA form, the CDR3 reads TGTGCCAGCAGTACAACATTCAATGAGCAGTTCTTC. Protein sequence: CASSTTFNEQFF.

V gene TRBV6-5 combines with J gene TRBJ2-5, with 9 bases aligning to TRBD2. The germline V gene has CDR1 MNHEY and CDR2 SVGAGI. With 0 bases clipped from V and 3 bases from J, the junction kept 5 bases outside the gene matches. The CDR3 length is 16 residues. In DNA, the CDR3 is TGTGCCAGCAGTTACTCCCCTAGCGGGGCAAAAGAGACCCAGTACTTC. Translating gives CASSYSPSGAKETQYF.

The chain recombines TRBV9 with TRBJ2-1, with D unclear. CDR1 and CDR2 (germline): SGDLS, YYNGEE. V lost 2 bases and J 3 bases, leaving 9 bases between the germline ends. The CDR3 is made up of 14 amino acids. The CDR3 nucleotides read TGTGCCAGCAGCGTCCTCCAGAACTACAATGAGCAGTTCTTC. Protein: CASSVLQNYNEQFF.

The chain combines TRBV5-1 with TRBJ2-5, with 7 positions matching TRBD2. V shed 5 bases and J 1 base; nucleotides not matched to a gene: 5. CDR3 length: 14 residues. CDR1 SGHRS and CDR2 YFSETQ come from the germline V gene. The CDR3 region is CASRRGVSQETQYF. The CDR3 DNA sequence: TGCGCCAGCAGACGGGGGGTAAGCCAAGAGACCCAGTACTTC.

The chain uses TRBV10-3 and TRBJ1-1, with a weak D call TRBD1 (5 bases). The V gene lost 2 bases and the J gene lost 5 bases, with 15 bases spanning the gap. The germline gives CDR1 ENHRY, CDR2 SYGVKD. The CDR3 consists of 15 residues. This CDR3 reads CAISEGGGMITEAFF. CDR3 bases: TGTGCCATCAGTGAGGGGGGGGGTATGATAACTGAAGCTTTCTTT.

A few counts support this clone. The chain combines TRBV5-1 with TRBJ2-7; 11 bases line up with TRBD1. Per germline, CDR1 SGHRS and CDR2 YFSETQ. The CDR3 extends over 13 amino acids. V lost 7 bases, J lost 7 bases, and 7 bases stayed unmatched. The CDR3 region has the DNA TGCGCCAGCGGACAGGGGGCGGTGGGGGAGCAGTACTTC. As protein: CASGQGAVGEQYF.

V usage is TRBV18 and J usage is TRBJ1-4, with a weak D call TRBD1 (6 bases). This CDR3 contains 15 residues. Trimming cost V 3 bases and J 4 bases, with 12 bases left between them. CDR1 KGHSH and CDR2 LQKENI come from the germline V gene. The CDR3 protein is CASSPPGQLNEKLFF. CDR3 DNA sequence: TGTGCCAGCTCACCGCCAGGACAGCTTAATGAAAAACTGTTTTTT.

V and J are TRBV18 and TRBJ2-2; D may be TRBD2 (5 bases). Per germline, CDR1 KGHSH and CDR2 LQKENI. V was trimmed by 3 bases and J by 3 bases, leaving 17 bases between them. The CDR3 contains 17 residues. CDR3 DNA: TGTGCCAGCTCACCTTCGACGGTAGAGGGATACACCGGGGAGCTGTTTTTT. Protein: CASSPSTVEGYTGELFF.

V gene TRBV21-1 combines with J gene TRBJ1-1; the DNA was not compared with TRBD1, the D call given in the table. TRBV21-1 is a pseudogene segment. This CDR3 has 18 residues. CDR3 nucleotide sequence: TGTGCCAGCAGCAAAGTTTCGGTAGGGGTTTCCGTTGACACTGAAGCTTTCTTT. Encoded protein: CASSKVSVGVSVDTEAFF.

This CDR3 reads CASSNPPLAGMTYNEQFF. The CDR3 DNA sequence: TGTGCCAGCAGCAACCCTCCTTTAGCGGGAATGACCTACAATGAGCAGTTCTTC. The chain employs TRBV27 and TRBJ2-1; 8 bases line up with TRBD2. V trimming: 6 bases; J trimming: 2 bases; junction bases outside the gene matches: 15. The CDR3 has 18 amino acids. CDR1 and CDR2 from the germline V gene are MNHEY and SMNVEV (reference sequence).

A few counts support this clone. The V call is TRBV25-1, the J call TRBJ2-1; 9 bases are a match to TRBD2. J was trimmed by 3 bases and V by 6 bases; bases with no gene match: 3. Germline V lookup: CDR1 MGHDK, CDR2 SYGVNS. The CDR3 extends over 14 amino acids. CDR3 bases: TGTGCCAGCAGACATAGCGGGAGCTACAATGAGCAGTTCTTC. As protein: CASRHSGSYNEQFF.

The CDR3 here is CASSSRTAVGEQYF. The CDR3 region has the DNA TGTGCCAGCAGTTCCCGGACTGCTGTGGGGGAGCAGTACTTC. The chain uses TRBV28 and TRBJ2-7; TRBD2 is a possible D gene (5 bases). CDR1 MDHEN and CDR2 SYDVKM come from the germline V gene. This CDR3 has 14 amino acids. V lost 4 bases, J lost 7 bases, and 17 bases lay in between.

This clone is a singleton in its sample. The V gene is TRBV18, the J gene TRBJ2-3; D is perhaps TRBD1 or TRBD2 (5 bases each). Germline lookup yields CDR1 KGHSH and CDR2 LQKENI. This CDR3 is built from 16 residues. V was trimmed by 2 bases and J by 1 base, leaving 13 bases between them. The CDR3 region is CASSPADVGRTDTQYF. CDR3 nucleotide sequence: TGTGCCAGCTCACCAGCCGACGTGGGACGCACAGATACGCAGTATTTT.

The CDR3 protein is CAWSPSGTGAISSYEQYF. As DNA, the CDR3 is TGTGCCTGGAGCCCCTCCGGGACAGGGGCTATAAGCTCCTACGAGCAGTACTTC. J is TRBJ2-7 and V is TRBV30; TRBD1 matches 10 bases. Trimming at V came to 3 bases and at J to 0 bases, leaving 14 bases not matched to a gene. The CDR3 has 18 amino acids. Germline V gene data show CDR1 as GTSNPN and CDR2 as SVGIG (reference sequence). Combining the CDR3 with reference TRBV30 and TRBJ2-7 gives the whole variable domain SQTIHQWPATLVQPVGSPLSLECTVEGTSNPNLYWYRQAAGRGLQLLFYSVGIGQISSEVPQNLSASRPQDRQFILSSKKLLLSDSGFYLCAWSPSGTGAISSYEQYFGPGTRLTVT.

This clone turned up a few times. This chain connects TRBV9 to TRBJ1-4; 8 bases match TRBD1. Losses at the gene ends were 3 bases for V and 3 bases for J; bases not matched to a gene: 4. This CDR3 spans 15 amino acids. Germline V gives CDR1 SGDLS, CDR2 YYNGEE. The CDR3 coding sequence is TGTGCCAGCAGCGGACAGGGGCGCTCTAATGAAAAACTGTTTTTT. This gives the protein CASSGQGRSNEKLFF.

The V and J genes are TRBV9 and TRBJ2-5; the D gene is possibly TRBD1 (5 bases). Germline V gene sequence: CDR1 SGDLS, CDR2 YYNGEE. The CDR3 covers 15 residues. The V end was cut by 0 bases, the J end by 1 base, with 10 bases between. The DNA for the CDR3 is TGTGCCAGCAGCGTAGGGGGCTGGCTCCAAGAGACCCAGTACTTC. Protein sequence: CASSVGGWLQETQYF. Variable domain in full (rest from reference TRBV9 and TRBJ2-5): DSGVTQTPKHLITATGQRVTLRCSPRSGDLSVYWYQQSLDQGLQFLIQYYNGEERAKGNILERFSAQQFPDLHSELNLSSLELGDSALYFCASSVGGWLQETQYFGPGTRLLVL.

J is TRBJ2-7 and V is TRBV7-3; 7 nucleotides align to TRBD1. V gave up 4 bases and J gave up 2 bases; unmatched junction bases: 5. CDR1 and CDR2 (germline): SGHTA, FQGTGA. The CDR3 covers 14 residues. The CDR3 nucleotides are TGTGCCAGCAGCTCGGGACAGTTTCCCTACGAGCAGTACTTC. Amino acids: CASSSGQFPYEQYF.

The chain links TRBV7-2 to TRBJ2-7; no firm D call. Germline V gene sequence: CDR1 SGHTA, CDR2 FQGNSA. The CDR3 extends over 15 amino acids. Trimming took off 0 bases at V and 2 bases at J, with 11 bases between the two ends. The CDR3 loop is CASSLAGDLAYEQYF. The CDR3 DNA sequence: TGTGCCAGCAGCTTAGCAGGAGATTTAGCCTACGAGCAGTACTTC.

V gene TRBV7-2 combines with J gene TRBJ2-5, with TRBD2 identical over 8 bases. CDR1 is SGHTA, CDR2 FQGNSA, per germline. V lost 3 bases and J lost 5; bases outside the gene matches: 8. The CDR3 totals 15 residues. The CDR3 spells CASSFNPGGRETQYF. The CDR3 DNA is TGTGCCAGCAGCTTTAATCCGGGAGGGCGGGAGACCCAGTACTTC.

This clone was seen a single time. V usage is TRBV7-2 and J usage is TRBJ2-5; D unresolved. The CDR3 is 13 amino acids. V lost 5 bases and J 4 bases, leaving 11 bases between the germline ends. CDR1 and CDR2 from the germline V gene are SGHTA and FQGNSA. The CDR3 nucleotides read TGTGCCAGCAGCAGAGAGGTAGTAGAGACCCAGTACTTC. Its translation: CASSREVVETQYF.

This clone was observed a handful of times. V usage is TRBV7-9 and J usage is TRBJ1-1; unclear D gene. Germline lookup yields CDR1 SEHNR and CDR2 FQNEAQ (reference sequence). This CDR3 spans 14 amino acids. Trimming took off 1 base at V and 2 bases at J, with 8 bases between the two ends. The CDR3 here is CASSLVWGNTEAFF. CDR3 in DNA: TGTGCCAGCAGCTTAGTATGGGGAAACACTGAAGCTTTCTTT.